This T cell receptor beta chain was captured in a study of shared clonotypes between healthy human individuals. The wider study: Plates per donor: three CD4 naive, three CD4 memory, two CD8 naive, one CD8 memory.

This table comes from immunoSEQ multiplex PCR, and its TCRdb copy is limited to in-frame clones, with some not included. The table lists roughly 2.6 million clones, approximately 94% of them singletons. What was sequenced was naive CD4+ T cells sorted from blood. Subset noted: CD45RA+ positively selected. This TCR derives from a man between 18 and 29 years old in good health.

DNA of the CDR3: TGTGCCTGGAGTACGTCCCCTTTGGAATTAGGAAACACCATATATTTT. Its protein product is CAWSTSPLELGNTIYF. The V and J genes are TRBV30 and TRBJ1-3; D remains ambiguous. Trimming cost V 2 bases and J 4 bases, with 18 bases left between them. This CDR3 has 16 amino acids. The germline V gene has CDR1 GTSNPN and CDR2 SVGIG (reference sequence).